The clone carrying this T cell receptor beta chain has only a few counts. The sample belongs to a study of blood T cell repertoires in COVID-19. Study overall: Spain, Italy and the United States supplied samples that represented acute and convalescent COVID-19.

Libraries were prepared by immunoSEQ multiplex PCR; TCRdb keeps only in-frame clonotypes and omits some of them. Counted here are approximately 90,000 clones, about 91% occurring once; the ten biggest clones make up approximately 0.5%. Sequenced input: peripheral blood. This receptor was obtained from a man aged 55 to 69 with acute or convalescent COVID-19.

For the CDR3, the DNA is TGTGCCAGTAGTATAGATAGGCAGGGGGATTCACCCCTCCACTTT. Amino acids: CASSIDRQGDSPLHF. The chain carries TRBV19 and TRBJ1-6, with 7 bases identical to TRBD1. Germline CDR1 and CDR2: LNHDA and SQIVND (reference sequence). V lost 0 bases and J lost 8; bases outside the gene matches: 4. CDR3 length equals 15 residues.